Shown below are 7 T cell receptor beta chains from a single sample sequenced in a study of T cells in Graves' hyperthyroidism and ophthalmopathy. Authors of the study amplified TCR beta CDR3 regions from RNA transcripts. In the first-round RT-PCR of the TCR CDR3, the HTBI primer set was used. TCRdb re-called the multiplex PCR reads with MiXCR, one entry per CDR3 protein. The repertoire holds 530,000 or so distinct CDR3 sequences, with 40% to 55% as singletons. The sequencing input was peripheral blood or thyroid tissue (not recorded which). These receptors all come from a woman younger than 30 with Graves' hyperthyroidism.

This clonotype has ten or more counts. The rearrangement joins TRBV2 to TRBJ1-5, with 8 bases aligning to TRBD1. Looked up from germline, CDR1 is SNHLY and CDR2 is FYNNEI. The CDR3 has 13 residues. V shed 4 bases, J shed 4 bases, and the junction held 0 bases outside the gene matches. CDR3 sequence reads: CASSGQGNQPQHF. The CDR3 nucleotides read TGTGCCAGCAGTGGACAGGGGAATCAGCCCCAGCATTTT.

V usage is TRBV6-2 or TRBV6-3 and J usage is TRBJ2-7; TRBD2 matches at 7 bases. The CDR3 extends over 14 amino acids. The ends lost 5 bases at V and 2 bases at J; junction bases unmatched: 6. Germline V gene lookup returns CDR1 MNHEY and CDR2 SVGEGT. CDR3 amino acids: CASSTGLMAYEQYF. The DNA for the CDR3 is TGTGCCAGCAGTACGGGACTAATGGCCTACGAGCAGTACTTC.

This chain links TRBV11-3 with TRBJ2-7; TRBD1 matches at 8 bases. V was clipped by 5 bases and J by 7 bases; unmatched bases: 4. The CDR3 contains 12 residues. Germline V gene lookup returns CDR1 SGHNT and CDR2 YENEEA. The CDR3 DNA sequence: TGTGCCAGCAGCATCGACAGGGGTGAGCAGTACTTC. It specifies CASSIDRGEQYF.

CDR3 amino acids: CASTDAGASSYGYTF. The CDR3 nucleotides are TGTGCCAGCACAGACGCAGGGGCTTCTAGCTATGGCTACACCTTC. The chain carries TRBV28 and TRBJ1-2, with D possibly TRBD1 on 6 matching bases. The CDR3 is 15 amino acids. The germline CDR1 and CDR2 sequences are MDHEN and SYDVKM. Trimming left V 7 bases short and J 4 bases short, with 19 bases between.

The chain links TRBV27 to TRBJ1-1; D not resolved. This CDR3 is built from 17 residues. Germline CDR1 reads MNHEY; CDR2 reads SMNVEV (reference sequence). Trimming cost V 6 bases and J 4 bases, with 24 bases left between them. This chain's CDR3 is CASSLSRAQKVGTEAFF. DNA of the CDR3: TGTGCCAGCAGCCTTTCGCGGGCCCAAAAAGTGGGCACTGAAGCTTTCTTT.

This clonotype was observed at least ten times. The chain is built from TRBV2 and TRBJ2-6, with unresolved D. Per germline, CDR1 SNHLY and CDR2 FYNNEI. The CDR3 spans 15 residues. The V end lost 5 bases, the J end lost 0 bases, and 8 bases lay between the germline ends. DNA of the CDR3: TGTGCCAGCAGTAAGGGCTTCTCTGGGGCCAACGTCCTGACTTTC. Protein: CASSKGFSGANVLTF. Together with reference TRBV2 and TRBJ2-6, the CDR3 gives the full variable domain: EPEVTQTPSHQVTQMGQEVILRCVPISNHLYFYWYRQILGQKVEFLVSFYNNEISEKSEIFDDQFSVERPDGSNFTLKIRSTKLEDSAMYFCASSKGFSGANVLTFGAGSRLTVL.

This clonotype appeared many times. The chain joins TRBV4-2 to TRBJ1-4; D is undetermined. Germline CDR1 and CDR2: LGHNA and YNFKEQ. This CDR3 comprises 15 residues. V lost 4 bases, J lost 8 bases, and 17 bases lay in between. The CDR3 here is CASSLQRAGGEKLFF. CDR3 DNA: TGTGCCAGCAGCCTCCAACGAGCAGGCGGGGAAAAACTGTTTTTT.